This is a list of T cell receptor beta chains from one sample in a study of cytomegalovirus exposure and HLA in healthy donors. Clones were read by immunoSEQ multiplex PCR, and TCRdb kept only the in-frame ones, dropping some. This table has about 160,000 clones, 70% to 85% appearing once. The sample taken for sequencing was PBMCs. The receptors were gathered from a man aged 45-60 years in good health and CMV-seropositive. Both conserved end residues are trimmed from each CDR3. Fields, in order: J gene, V gene, CDR3 protein.

>TRBJ1-5|TRBV4-3
ASSQDRRGGQPQH
>TRBJ2-1|TRBV2
ASRDRGNEQF
>TRBJ2-7|TRBV6-1
ASSPGTSGGGEQY
>TRBJ1-1|TRBV11-3
ASSSGQGRAAF
>TRBJ2-7|TRBV7-9
ASSLGLGQSYEQY
>TRBJ2-5|TRBV28
ASSQLPGEETQY
>TRBJ2-6|TRBV7-2
ASSPVGGLGANVLT
>TRBJ1-1|TRBV5-6
ASSRTESEAF
>TRBJ1-1|TRBV2
ATPPGSAAEAF
>TRBJ2-3|TRBV6-5
ASSYRQPRDTQY
>TRBJ1-2|TRBV9
ASSPPGQSFGYT
>TRBJ1-2|TRBV19
ASSMADRASAKGYT
>TRBJ2-4|TRBV7-2
ASSFSGVRKNIQY
>TRBJ2-2|TRBV7-9
ASSSRWTATNTGELF
>TRBJ2-5|TRBV15
ATSRDRGGQETQY
>TRBJ2-7|TRBV9
ASSEAGVSYEQY
>TRBJ1-1|TRBV29-1
SGRTGGATQAF
>TRBJ1-4|TRBV7-9
ASSLMQGSEKLF
>TRBJ1-2|TRBV27
ASSPPDRASYGYT
>TRBJ2-2|TRBV5-1
ASSLGGGTANTGELF
>TRBJ1-3|TRBV7-2
ASSLDSRTTGNTIY
>TRBJ2-1|TRBV5-4
ASSLGGSTYNEQF
>TRBJ1-2|TRBV5-1
ASSLEQNYGYT
>TRBJ1-2|TRBV19
ASSATGTGGFYGYT
>TRBJ1-2|TRBV4-1
ASSQDLKGYGYT
>TRBJ2-1|TRBV6-5
ASSYRDIAYNEQF
>TRBJ1-5|TRBV9
ASSPGWRDQPQH
>TRBJ2-1|TRBV11-2
ASSFRGSGDNEQF
>TRBJ2-3|TRBV19
ASRDRGHADTQY
>-|TRBV6-5
ATSFGGLGSYEQY
>TRBJ1-5|TRBV19
ASSVTQGRNQPQH
>TRBJ2-7|TRBV4-3
ASSQDRGDEQY
>TRBJ2-7|TRBV27
ASALVGSTGSHEQY
>TRBJ1-5|TRBV6-1
ASSVSGTRDQPQH
>TRBJ2-7|TRBV4-1
ASSQAGGAYEQY
>TRBJ2-3|TRBV9
ASSVGGAGTDTQY
>TRBJ2-7|TRBV2
ASRETGGVYEQY
>TRBJ2-5|TRBV15
ATSTGVAGTETQY
>TRBJ2-2|TRBV5-1
ASSLDRTTGELF
>TRBJ1-4|TRBV7-9
ASSKFGQPEKLF
>TRBJ2-3|TRBV5-1
ASSLMGLDADTQY
>TRBJ1-1|TRBV18
ASSLRRGLDTEAF
>TRBJ2-2|TRBV11-2
ASSLTGGAGELF
>TRBJ2-5|TRBV29-1
SVAHGTGQETQY
>TRBJ2-7|TRBV2
ASIERAFSYEQY
>TRBJ2-1|TRBV9
ASSVTSGVYNEQF
>TRBJ2-3|TRBV7-9
ASSSGTGPTQY
>TRBJ2-7|TRBV19
ASSMGGATFSYEQY